These T cell receptor beta chains were read from a single sample in a study of vaccination effects on CD4 cells after COVID-19. Measured with immunoSEQ multiplex PCR; TCRdb has only the in-frame clones, and not every one. The sample yields tens of thousands of clones, roughly 79% seen once. The antigens for these receptors are not known. This specimen was CD4+ T cells from PBMCs cultured with HCoV-229E spike peptides, taken before COVID-19 vaccination. These receptors originate from a human donor who received a COVID-19 vaccine. The CDR3 runs from the conserved cysteine through the conserved F or W. Each record gives: J gene, CDR3 length, V gene, D gene, clone size, CDR3 protein, CDR3 DNA. A D gene is named only where the DNA matches it firmly. A clone size is listed for some rows: how often the clone was seen (once, few, many), or a class if it is expanded.

TRBJ2-1	16	TRBV10-1	.	.	CASSESLWSGFNEQFF	TGCGCCAGCAGTGAGTCCCTATGGTCAGGCTTCAATGAGCAGTTCTTC
TRBJ1-1	15	TRBV18	.	.	CASSPGIQANTEAFF	TGTGCCAGCTCACCGGGAATACAGGCAAACACTGAAGCTTTCTTT
TRBJ2-5	13	TRBV10-2	.	.	CASRRPNQETQYF	TGCGCCAGCAGACGACCTAACCAAGAGACCCAGTACTTC
TRBJ2-1	13	TRBV29-1	.	.	CSVAADSSNEQFF	TGCAGCGTCGCAGCGGACAGTTCGAATGAGCAGTTCTTC
TRBJ2-1	15	TRBV10-2	TRBD2	.	CASSETSGGYNEQFF	TGCGCCAGCAGTGAGACTAGCGGGGGTTACAATGAGCAGTTCTTC
TRBJ1-3	15	TRBV11-2	TRBD1	.	CASSQRGQGGNTIYF	TGTGCCAGCAGCCAGCGGGGACAGGGAGGAAACACCATATATTTT
TRBJ1-1	13	TRBV10-1	TRBD1	.	CASRRQGGTEAFF	TGCGCCAGCCGAAGACAGGGCGGAACTGAAGCTTTCTTT
TRBJ2-2	14	TRBV7-9	.	.	CASSLSVPTGELFF	TGTGCCAGCAGCTTATCGGTTCCTACCGGGGAGCTGTTTTTT
TRBJ2-1	14	TRBV5-1	.	.	CASSLALGPGEQFF	TGCGCCAGCAGCTTGGCCCTGGGTCCCGGTGAGCAGTTCTTC
TRBJ1-2	14	TRBV4-3	.	.	CASSQDRAGYGYTF	TGCGCCAGCAGCCAAGATAGGGCAGGCTATGGCTACACCTTC
TRBJ2-3	16	TRBV5-1	TRBD2	.	CASNVLAGGSTDTQYF	TGCGCCAGCAACGTCCTAGCGGGGGGGAGCACAGATACGCAGTATTTT
TRBJ1-1	15	TRBV5-1	TRBD1	few	CASSDPGQLNTEAFF	TGCGCCAGCAGCGATCCGGGACAGCTGAACACTGAAGCTTTCTTT
TRBJ2-5	16	TRBV6-1	.	.	CASSEAIGVLQETQYF	TGTGCCAGCAGTGAAGCTATCGGGGTTCTCCAAGAGACCCAGTACTTC
TRBJ2-5	16	TRBV24-1	TRBD2	.	CATGTSGGSSGETQYF	TGTGCCACAGGGACTAGCGGGGGGAGCAGTGGAGAGACCCAGTACTTC
TRBJ1-2	13	TRBV6-5	TRBD1	.	CASSLQGAYGYTF	TGTGCCAGCAGTCTTCAGGGGGCGTATGGCTACACCTTC
TRBJ1-1	12	TRBV6-2/TRBV6-3	.	.	CASSYLGSEAFF	TGTGCCAGCAGTTATTTAGGTTCTGAAGCTTTCTTT
TRBJ1-1	15	TRBV5-1	TRBD1	.	CASSLDGQGGTEAFF	TGCGCCAGCAGCTTGGATGGACAGGGTGGCACTGAAGCTTTCTTT
TRBJ1-1	14	TRBV10-3	.	.	CASTPGGGNTEAFF	TGTGCCTCTACCCCCGGGGGAGGGAACACTGAAGCTTTCTTT
TRBJ1-5	18	TRBV5-1	TRBD1	.	CASSLPYEGQDTNQPQHF	TGCGCCAGCAGCTTGCCGTATGAGGGACAGGATACTAATCAGCCCCAGCATTTT
TRBJ1-1	14	TRBV18	.	.	CASSPARLNTEAFF	TGTGCCAGCTCACCGGCCAGGTTGAACACTGAAGCTTTCTTT
TRBJ2-1	14	TRBV5-1	.	.	CASSLTVPYNEQFF	TGCGCCAGCAGCTTGACGGTCCCCTACAATGAGCAGTTCTTC
TRBJ2-1	16	TRBV6-1	.	.	CASSEVARGAYNEQFF	TGTGCCAGCAGTGAAGTAGCGAGGGGGGCCTACAATGAGCAGTTCTTC
TRBJ2-6	12	TRBV29-1	.	.	CSVFSGANVLTF	TGCAGCGTATTTTCTGGGGCCAACGTCCTGACTTTC
TRBJ2-3	18	TRBV6-2/TRBV6-3	TRBD1	.	CASSYSPIEGARTDTQYF	TGTGCCAGCAGTTACTCCCCCATTGAGGGGGCCCGCACAGATACGCAGTATTTT
TRBJ2-2	15	TRBV6-2/TRBV6-3	.	.	CASSRAFQLAGELFF	TGTGCCAGCAGTCGAGCGTTCCAGCTGGCCGGGGAGCTGTTTTTT
TRBJ2-3	17	TRBV4-1	TRBD1	.	CASSYSDRDVREDTQYF	TGCGCCAGCAGCTACTCGGACAGGGACGTCCGTGAAGATACGCAGTATTTT
TRBJ2-3	13	TRBV24-1	.	few	CATLQAGTDTQYF	TGTGCCACCCTTCAAGCGGGCACAGATACGCAGTATTTT
TRBJ2-1	16	TRBV7-8	.	.	CASSLRGRVKTNEQFF	TGTGCCAGCAGCCTACGCGGCAGGGTGAAGACGAATGAGCAGTTCTTC